This T cell receptor beta chain is drawn from a study of blood T cell repertoires in COVID-19. V lost 5 bases to trimming and J lost 5 bases; unmatched junction nucleotides: 13. This CDR3 spans 17 amino acids. Germline CDR1 and CDR2: SGHNT and YENEEA. All recovered Cohort 3 donors got two negative PCRs, got clearance, or saw symptom resolution. TCRdb's table, derived via immunoSEQ multiplex PCR, lists solely in-frame clones and lacks some. The table has 110,000 to 150,000 clones, approximately 80% seen once. The genes are TRBV11-3 and TRBJ2-1; TRBD1 matches at 9 bases. The source is a woman between 45 and 60 years old who had recovered from COVID-19. Sequencing was carried out using PBMCs or T cells enriched from blood (not recorded which). CDR3 residues: CASSVEGGTGKDNEQFF. CDR3 DNA sequence: TGTGCCAGCAGCGTCGAGGGAGGGACAGGGAAAGACAATGAGCAGTTCTTC.